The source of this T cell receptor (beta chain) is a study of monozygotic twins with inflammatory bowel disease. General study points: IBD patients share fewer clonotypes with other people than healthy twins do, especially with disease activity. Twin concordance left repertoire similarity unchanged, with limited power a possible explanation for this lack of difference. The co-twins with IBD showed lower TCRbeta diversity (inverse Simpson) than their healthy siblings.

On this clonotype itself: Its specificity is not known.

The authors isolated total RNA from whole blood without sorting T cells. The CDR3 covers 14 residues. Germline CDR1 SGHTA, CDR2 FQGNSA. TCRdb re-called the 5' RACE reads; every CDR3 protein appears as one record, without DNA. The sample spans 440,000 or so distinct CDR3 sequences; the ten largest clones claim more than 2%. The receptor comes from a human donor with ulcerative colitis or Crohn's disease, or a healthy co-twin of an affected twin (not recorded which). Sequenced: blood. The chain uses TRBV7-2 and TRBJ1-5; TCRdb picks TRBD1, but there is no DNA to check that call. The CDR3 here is CASSYQQGNQPQHF.